Included here is one T cell receptor beta chain sequence, with context. Germline assignment: CDR1 SGHTA and CDR2 FQGNSA. The ends lost 7 bases at V and 10 bases at J; junction bases unmatched: 11. The CDR3 loop spans 13 amino acids. Sequenced by immunoSEQ multiplex PCR; TCRdb stores in-frame clones only, minus some. In the table there are roughly 68,000 clones, around 87% of which are singletons. The entry originates in a study of technical replicates of blood from four donors. The sequencing input was PBMCs. The receptor was derived from a human donor in good health. Some clones in this sample may be carry-over from other donors' samples. V gene TRBV7-2 combines with J gene TRBJ2-5; 8 nucleotides line up with TRBD2. The CDR3 region is CASTQGGGPFQYF. CDR3 in DNA: TGTGCCAGCACCCAGGGCGGGGGGCCCTTCCAGTACTTC.